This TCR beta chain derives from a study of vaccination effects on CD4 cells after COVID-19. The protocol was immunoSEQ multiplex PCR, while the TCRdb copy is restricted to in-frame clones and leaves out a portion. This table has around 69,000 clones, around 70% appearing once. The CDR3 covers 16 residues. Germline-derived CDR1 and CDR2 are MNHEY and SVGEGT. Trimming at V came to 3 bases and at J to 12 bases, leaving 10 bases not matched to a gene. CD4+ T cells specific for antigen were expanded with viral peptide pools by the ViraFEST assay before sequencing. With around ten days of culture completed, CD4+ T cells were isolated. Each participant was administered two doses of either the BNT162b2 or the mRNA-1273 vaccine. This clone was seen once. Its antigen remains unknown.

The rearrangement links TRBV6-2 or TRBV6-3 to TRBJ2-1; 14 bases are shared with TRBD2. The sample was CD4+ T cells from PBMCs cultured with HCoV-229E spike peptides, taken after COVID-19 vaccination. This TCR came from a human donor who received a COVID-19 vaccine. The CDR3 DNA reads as TGTGCCAGCAGTTATCCATCGACAGGACTAGCGGGGGGGCAGTTCTTC. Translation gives CASSYPSTGLAGGQFF.